Listed here are 5 T cell receptor beta chains from one sample, sequenced in a study of CD8+ T cells in alopecia areata. The sequencing template was cDNA reverse transcribed from extracted RNA. Sequenced by immunoSEQ multiplex PCR; TCRdb stores in-frame clones only, minus some. The table has about 270,000 clones, 60% seen once; the top ten hold 0.8% to 1%. Noted treatment: oral pan-JAK inhibitor, 5-10 mg twice daily. Sequencing used CD4+ T cells sorted from blood, obtained between weeks 51 and 52, from a patient treated with tofacitinib. The receptors come from a human donor with alopecia areata.

About this clone: At the DNA level, this CDR3 is encoded by other sequences in the same sample as well. J is TRBJ2-5 and V is TRBV30; D not certain. The CDR3 is made up of 11 amino acids. Trimming took 0 bases from V and 4 from J, leaving 3 bases between them. Germline CDR1 is GTSNPN and CDR2 is SVGIG (reference sequence). DNA for the CDR3: TGTGCCTGGAGTGTACTAGAGACCCAGTACTTC. Its translation: CAWSVLETQYF.

The chain is built from TRBV27 and TRBJ2-7; 9 nucleotides line up with TRBD2. With 2 bases clipped from V and 2 bases from J, the junction kept 4 bases outside the gene matches. The CDR3 extends over 15 amino acids. The germline V gene encodes CDR1 MNHEY and CDR2 SMNVEV (reference sequence). The CDR3 spells CASSLLRGGAYEQYF. CDR3 nucleotides: TGTGCCAGCAGTTTACTGCGGGGGGGAGCCTACGAGCAGTACTTC.

This chain connects TRBV6-5 to TRBJ1-4; D is perhaps TRBD1 (6 bases). The CDR3 has 13 residues. Germline lookup yields CDR1 MNHEY and CDR2 SVGAGI. Trimming removed 2 bases from V and 10 bases from J, with 11 bases in between. CDR3 nucleotides: TGTGCCAGCAGTTACCCCGGGGGCGGAAAACTGTTTTTT. This codes for CASSYPGGGKLFF.

The chain joins TRBV7-6 to TRBJ2-7, with D tentatively TRBD1 or TRBD2 (5 bases each). The V and J ends lost 5 bases and 6 bases respectively, with 17 bases between them. Germline-derived CDR1 and CDR2 are SGHVS and FNYEAQ. This CDR3 spans 14 amino acids. The CDR3 loop is CASSQEAGWSEQYF. The CDR3 region has the DNA TGTGCCAGCAGCCAGGAGGCAGGGTGGTCCGAGCAGTACTTC.

The chain has TRBV6-5 and TRBJ2-5; 13 positions match TRBD2. The V and J ends lost 6 bases and 5 bases, in that order; junction bases with no gene match: 0. The CDR3 is 13 residues long. The germline V gene has CDR1 MNHEY and CDR2 SVGAGI. CDR3: CASRGLAGETQYF. As DNA, the CDR3 is TGTGCCAGCAGGGGACTAGCGGGGGAGACCCAGTACTTC.